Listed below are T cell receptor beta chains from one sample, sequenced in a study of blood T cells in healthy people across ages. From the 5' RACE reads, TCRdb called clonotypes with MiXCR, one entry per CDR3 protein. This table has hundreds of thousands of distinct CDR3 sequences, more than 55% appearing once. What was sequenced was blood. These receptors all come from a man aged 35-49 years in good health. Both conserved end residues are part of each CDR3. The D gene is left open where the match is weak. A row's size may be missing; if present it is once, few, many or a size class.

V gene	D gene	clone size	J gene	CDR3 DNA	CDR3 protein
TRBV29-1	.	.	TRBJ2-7	TGCAGCGTTGAATGGCGGGGGCTGAGCTCCTACGAGCAGTACTTC	CSVEWRGLSSYEQYF
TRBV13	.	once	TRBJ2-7	TGTGCCAGCAGCTTCCGGGACGGCTCCTACGAGCAGTACTTC	CASSFRDGSYEQYF
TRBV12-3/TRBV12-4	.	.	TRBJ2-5	TGTGCCAGCAGTTTGGGTCTCCCGCAGCAGTACTTC	CASSLGLPQQYF
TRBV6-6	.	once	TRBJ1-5	TGTGCCAGCGGTTTAGGCAGAAGCAATCAGCCCCAGCATTTT	CASGLGRSNQPQHF
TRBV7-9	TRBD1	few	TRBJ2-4	TGTGCCAGCAGCTTAAGCGGGACAGGGGGAGAGCAGTACTTC	CASSLSGTGGEQYF
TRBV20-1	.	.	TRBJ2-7	TGCAGTGCTAGAAATATAAGGGCGGAGGGGTCCTACGAGCAGTACTTC	CSARNIRAEGSYEQYF
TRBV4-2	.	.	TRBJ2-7	TGTGCCAGCAGCCAAGTTGGGGCTTTTGGGGTAGCGCAGTACTTC	CASSQVGAFGVAQYF
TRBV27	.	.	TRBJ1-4	TGTGCCAGCAGGATAACCGGGATACAGGTGCATGAAAAACTGTTTTTT	CASRITGIQVHEKLFF
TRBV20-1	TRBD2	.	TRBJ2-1	TGCAGTGCTAGTTCCCCCCCCTTAGCGGGAGTATTACATCGCGAGCAGTTCTTC	CSASSPPLAGVLHREQFF
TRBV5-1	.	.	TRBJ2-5	TGCGCCAGCAGCCTCAATACCGGGCCCCCTTTGGAGACCCAGTACTTC	CASSLNTGPPLETQYF
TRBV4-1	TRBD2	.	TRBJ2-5	TGCGCCAGCAGCCATCCGAGCGGGAGAGAGCAGACCCAGTACTTC	CASSHPSGREQTQYF
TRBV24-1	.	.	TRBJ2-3	TGTGCCACCAGTCCTCTGGAACAGGGAGGGACAGATACGCAGTATTTT	CATSPLEQGGTDTQYF
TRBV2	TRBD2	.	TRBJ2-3	TGTGCCAGCAACGTAGCGGGAGTGAGGGATACGCAGTATTTT	CASNVAGVRDTQYF
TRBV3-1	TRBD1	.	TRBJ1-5	TGTGCCAGCAGCCAAAATATACAGGGGAATCAGCCCCAGCATTTT	CASSQNIQGNQPQHF
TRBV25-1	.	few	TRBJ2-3	TGTGCCAGCAGTGATAAGGTGGATACGCAGTATTTT	CASSDKVDTQYF
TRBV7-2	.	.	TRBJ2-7	TGTGCCAGCAGCTTAGCGCTCGGATCCCTTGGCGACGAGCAGTACTTC	CASSLALGSLGDEQYF
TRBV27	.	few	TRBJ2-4	TGTGCCAGCAGGGGGAGCGGAGTCAAAAACATTCAGTACTTC	CASRGSGVKNIQYF
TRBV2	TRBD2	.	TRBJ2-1	TGTGCCAGCAGTTCAACCGCCACGGGGACTAGCAATTCAGAAGAGCAGTTCTTC	CASSSTATGTSNSEEQFF
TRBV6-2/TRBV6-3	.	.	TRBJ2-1	TGTGCCAGCAGTTACGCACAACAGGGTCGTGAGCAGTTCTTC	CASSYAQQGREQFF
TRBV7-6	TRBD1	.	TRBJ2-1	TGTGCCAGCAGCTCCCGGGACAGATACAATGAGCAGTTCTTC	CASSSRDRYNEQFF
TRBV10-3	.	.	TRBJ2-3	TGTGCCATTTCGGCCACAGGTACGCAGTATTTT	CAISATGTQYF
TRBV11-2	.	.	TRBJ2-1	TGTGCCAGCAGCTTAGATAGGACAATCGATGAGCAGTTCTTC	CASSLDRTIDEQFF
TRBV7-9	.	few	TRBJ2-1	TGTGCCAGTTCGGACGAACCCTACAATGAGCAGTTCTTC	CASSDEPYNEQFF
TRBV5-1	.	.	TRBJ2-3	TGCGCCAGCGGGCTGGAAGGGAAAGTTGCAGATACGCAGTATTTT	CASGLEGKVADTQYF
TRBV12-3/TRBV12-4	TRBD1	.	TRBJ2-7	TGTGCCAGCAGTCGACAGGGTTGGTCCTACGAGCAGTACTTC	CASSRQGWSYEQYF
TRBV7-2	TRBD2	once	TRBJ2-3	TGTGCCAGCAGCCCCAAGACGGGGGGAGGCACAGATACGCAGTATTTT	CASSPKTGGGTDTQYF
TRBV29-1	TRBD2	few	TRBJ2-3	TGCAGCGTTGATAATGGACTAGCGGGAAGGACAGATACGCAGTATTTT	CSVDNGLAGRTDTQYF
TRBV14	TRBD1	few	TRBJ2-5	TGTGCCAGCAGCACTTACGGACAGGGGATTCCCCAAGAGACCCAGTACTTC	CASSTYGQGIPQETQYF
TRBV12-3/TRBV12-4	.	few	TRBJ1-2	TGTGCCAGCAGCGCCGATGGGGTTGGTGGCTACACCTTC	CASSADGVGGYTF
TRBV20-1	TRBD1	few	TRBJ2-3	TGCAGTGCTTGGACAGGCTTTGACACAGGTACGCAGTATTTT	CSAWTGFDTGTQYF
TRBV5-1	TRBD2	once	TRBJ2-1	TGCGCCAGCAGCTCAGGCCCGACTAGCGGGAGGAGGTACAATGAGCAGTTCTTC	CASSSGPTSGRRYNEQFF
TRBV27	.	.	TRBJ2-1	TGTGCCAGCAGTTTAATTGGAGGGGAAACTGAGAATGAGCAGTTCTTC	CASSLIGGETENEQFF
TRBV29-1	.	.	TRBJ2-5	TGCAGCGTCCATGTGTCAGGGGCCGGGGAGACCCAGTACTTC	CSVHVSGAGETQYF
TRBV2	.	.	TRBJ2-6	TGTGCCAGCAGTGAAGAGGGATCTGGGGCCAACGTCCTGACTTTC	CASSEEGSGANVLTF
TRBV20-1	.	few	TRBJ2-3	TGCAGTGCTAGCGATCCCGGACGCACAGATACGCAGTATTTT	CSASDPGRTDTQYF
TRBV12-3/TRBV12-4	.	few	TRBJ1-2	TGTGCCAGCACTACTGGCCGGGGGGACTATGGCTACACCTTC	CASTTGRGDYGYTF
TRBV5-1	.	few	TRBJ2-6	TGCGCCAGCACTCTACTTACACTTTCGGCCAACGTCCTGACTTTC	CASTLLTLSANVLTF
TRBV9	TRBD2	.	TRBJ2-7	TGTGCCAGCAAACTAGCGGGAGTCTCCTACGAGCAGTACTTC	CASKLAGVSYEQYF
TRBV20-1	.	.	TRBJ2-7	TGCAGTGCTAGACATTGGACCCCGGGACATACCTCCTACGAGCAGTACTTC	CSARHWTPGHTSYEQYF
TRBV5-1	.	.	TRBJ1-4	TGCGCCAGCAGCTTGGGTCAGGTACCGAATGAAAAACTGTTTTTT	CASSLGQVPNEKLFF
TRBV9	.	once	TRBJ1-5	TGTGCCAGCAGCGTAGCACAGTCCAATCAGCCCCGGCATTTT	CASSVAQSNQPRHF